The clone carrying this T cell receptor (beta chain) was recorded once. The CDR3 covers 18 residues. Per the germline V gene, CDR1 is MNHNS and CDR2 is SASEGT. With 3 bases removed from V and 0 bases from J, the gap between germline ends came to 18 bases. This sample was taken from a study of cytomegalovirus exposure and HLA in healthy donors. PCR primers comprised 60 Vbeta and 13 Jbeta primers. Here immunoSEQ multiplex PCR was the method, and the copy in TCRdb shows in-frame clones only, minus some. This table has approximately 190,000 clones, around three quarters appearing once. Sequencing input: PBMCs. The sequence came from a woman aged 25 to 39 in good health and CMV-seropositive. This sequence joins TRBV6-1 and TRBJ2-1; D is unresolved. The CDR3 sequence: CASSETTSAASSYNEQFF. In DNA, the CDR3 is TGTGCCAGCAGTGAGACCACCTCGGCCGCTAGCTCCTACAATGAGCAGTTCTTC.